This is a list of T cell receptor beta chains from one sample in a study of chemoradiotherapy in HPV16-positive cancers. The data were produced by immunoSEQ multiplex PCR, yet TCRdb's version contains in-frame clones alone and is incomplete. The table has more than 11,000 clones, approximately 70% seen once. This specimen was collected from a patient who underwent chemoradiotherapy. The receptors shown here come from a human donor with HPV-associated anogenital cancer. CDR3s include the opening cysteine and the closing phenylalanine or tryptophan. The D gene is left open where the match is weak. Size tells how often a clone was seen (once, few, many) or the class of an expanded clone, and some rows leave it out.

>TRBD2|NA|TRBJ2-3|TRBV2
CASSGQGAGNSDTQYF
TGTGCCAGCAGTGGTCAGGGAGCGGGAAATTCAGATACGCAGTATTTT
>NA|few|TRBJ2-7|TRBV7-9
CASSGQGYAQYF
TGTGCCAGCAGCGGTCAGGGATATGCGCAGTACTTC
>NA|few|TRBJ2-7|TRBV6-7
CAPGQTYEQYF
TGCGCCCCAGGGCAGACCTACGAGCAGTACTTC
>TRBD1|NA|TRBJ1-1|TRBV5-4
CASSAPGTVNTEAFF
TGTGCCAGCAGCGCACCCGGGACAGTGAACACTGAAGCTTTCTTT
>NA|few|TRBJ2-3|TRBV9
CASSVGASDTQYF
TGTGCCAGCAGCGTAGGGGCATCAGATACGCAGTATTTT
>TRBD2|NA|TRBJ2-1|TRBV6-5
CASSSGGPGEQFF
TGTGCCAGCAGTTCGGGGGGGCCGGGTGAGCAGTTCTTC
>TRBD2|NA|TRBJ2-3|TRBV7-2
CASSLIAGATPGTDTQYF
TGTGCCAGCAGCCTCATAGCGGGGGCGACCCCGGGCACAGATACGCAGTATTTT
>NA|NA|TRBJ2-6|TRBV11-2
CASSSLGGTGANVLTF
TGTGCCAGCAGCTCATTAGGGGGAACTGGGGCCAACGTCCTGACTTTC
>TRBD1|once|TRBJ1-2|TRBV27
CASSSPGQGPIYGYTF
TGTGCCAGCAGTTCCCCGGGACAGGGGCCCATTTATGGCTACACCTTC
>NA|NA|TRBJ1-5|TRBV5-1
CASSLVSNQPQHF
TGCGCCAGCAGCTTGGTTAGCAATCAGCCCCAGCATTTT
>TRBD1|NA|TRBJ1-1|TRBV12-5
CASGSDRVSFSYAEAFF
TGTGCTAGTGGTAGTGACAGGGTTAGTTTTTCATACGCTGAAGCTTTCTTT
>NA|NA|TRBJ1-1|TRBV6-5
CASSHTENTEAFF
TGTGCCAGCAGTCACACAGAGAACACTGAAGCTTTCTTT
>NA|once|TRBJ1-5|TRBV28
CAISGPGNQPQHF
TGTGCAATCAGCGGGCCTGGCAATCAGCCCCAGCATTTT
>NA|few|TRBJ1-2|TRBV28
CASSLLDGGGYTF
TGTGCCAGCAGTTTACTAGACGGGGGTGGCTACACCTTC
>NA|few|TRBJ1-2|TRBV7-9
CASSLVPRYYGYTF
TGTGCCAGCAGCTTAGTTCCGCGGTACTATGGCTACACCTTC
>NA|NA|TRBJ2-3|TRBV5-1
CASSFLGAGSTDTQYF
TGCGCCAGCAGCTTTTTGGGGGCGGGAAGCACAGATACGCAGTATTTT
>NA|NA|TRBJ2-7|TRBV2
CASSDSPYEQYF
TGTGCCAGCAGTGACAGTCCCTACGAGCAGTACTTC
>NA|NA|TRBJ1-4|TRBV27
CASRKGVANEKLFF
TGTGCCAGCCGGAAGGGGGTGGCTAATGAAAAACTGTTTTTT
>TRBD1|NA|TRBJ1-4|TRBV27
CASSQGGREWEKLFF
TGTGCCAGCAGTCAGGGGGGCAGGGAGTGGGAAAAACTGTTTTTT
>NA|NA|TRBJ2-7|TRBV30
CAGKLAYEQYF
TGTGCCGGAAAATTAGCCTACGAGCAGTACTTC
>TRBD1|NA|TRBJ1-2|TRBV2
CASSGQQTGGADGYTF
TGTGCCAGCAGTGGACAACAGACAGGGGGCGCGGATGGCTACACCTTC
>NA|once|TRBJ2-1|TRBV19
CASSIPGYGNEQFF
TGTGCCAGTAGTATTCCAGGGTATGGGAATGAGCAGTTCTTC
>NA|NA|TRBJ2-7|TRBV29-1
CSVEGGRGSSYEQYF
TGCAGCGTTGAGGGCGGTAGGGGAAGCTCCTACGAGCAGTACTTC
>NA|few|TRBJ1-3|TRBV30
CAWSRSTSGNTIYF
TGTGCCTGGAGTAGGTCCACCTCTGGAAACACCATATATTTT
>NA|NA|TRBJ1-4|TRBV18
CASSAGITTNEKLFF
TGTGCCAGCTCCGCAGGGATTACAACTAATGAAAAACTGTTTTTT
>TRBD2|NA|TRBJ2-5|TRBV27
CASRTELAGEETQYF
TGTGCCAGCAGGACGGAACTAGCGGGAGAAGAGACCCAGTACTTC
>NA|NA|TRBJ2-7|TRBV9
CASSPNFNEQYF
TGTGCCAGCAGCCCAAATTTCAACGAGCAGTACTTC
>TRBD1|NA|TRBJ2-7|TRBV19
CASSTSPGQGAYEQYF
TGTGCCAGTAGTACCAGTCCGGGACAGGGGGCGTACGAGCAGTACTTC
>NA|once|TRBJ2-7|TRBV4-3
CASSQVHQVTVVEQYF
TGCGCCAGCAGCCAAGTTCATCAGGTTACAGTTGTCGAGCAGTACTTC
>TRBD1|few|TRBJ1-2|TRBV7-2
CASSLGAGGANYGYTF
TGTGCCAGCAGCTTAGGTGCAGGGGGCGCTAACTATGGCTACACCTTC
>NA|few|TRBJ2-3|TRBV19
CASSKTRVETDTQYF
TGTGCCAGTAGTAAGACTAGGGTGGAGACAGATACGCAGTATTTT
>NA|NA|TRBJ1-5|TRBV19
CASSPVDGKPQHF
TGTGCCAGTAGTCCCGTCGACGGAAAGCCCCAGCATTTT
>NA|NA|TRBJ1-2|TRBV23-1
CASSQFDRADGYTF
TGCGCCAGCAGTCAGTTCGACAGAGCCGATGGCTACACCTTC
>TRBD1|once|TRBJ2-5|TRBV5-1
CASRLGQGEETQYF
TGCGCCAGCAGATTGGGACAGGGGGAAGAGACCCAGTACTTC
>TRBD2|few|TRBJ2-1|TRBV11-2
CASSSWTSYNEQFF
TGTGCCAGCAGCTCCTGGACTAGCTACAATGAGCAGTTCTTC
>NA|few|TRBJ2-2|TRBV6-6
CATNVGGGTGELFF
TGTGCCACCAACGTCGGGGGTGGGACCGGGGAGCTGTTTTTT
>TRBD2|NA|TRBJ2-5|TRBV30
CAWSVGGGAETQYF
TGTGCCTGGAGTGTAGGCGGGGGGGCAGAGACCCAGTACTTC
>NA|NA|TRBJ2-6|TRBV30
CAWSMGAAAAGANVLTF
TGTGCCTGGAGTATGGGAGCAGCGGCGGCCGGGGCCAACGTCCTGACTTTC
>NA|NA|TRBJ2-7|TRBV19
CASSMTGYEQYF
TGTGCCAGTAGTATGACGGGTTACGAGCAGTACTTC
>NA|NA|TRBJ2-4|TRBV10-1
CASSEGGSKNIQYF
TGCGCCAGCAGTGAGGGGGGTTCCAAAAACATTCAGTACTTC
>TRBD2|NA|TRBJ2-7|TRBV27
CASRTLGAGGPYEQYF
TGTGCCAGCAGAACTTTGGGGGCGGGGGGCCCCTACGAGCAGTACTTC
>NA|NA|TRBJ1-5|TRBV5-6
CASSFWGAYNQPQHF
TGTGCCAGCAGCTTCTGGGGGGCCTACAATCAGCCCCAGCATTTT
>NA|NA|TRBJ1-4|TRBV4-3
CASSPAERNEKLFF
TGCGCCAGCAGCCCGGCGGAGAGAAATGAAAAACTGTTTTTT
>NA|NA|TRBJ1-1|TRBV2
CASSGAGFVTEAFF
TGTGCCAGCAGTGGGGCGGGGTTCGTTACTGAAGCTTTCTTT
>NA|few|TRBJ2-7|TRBV10-3
CAIDQGTGSYEQYF
TGTGCCATCGATCAGGGTACGGGGTCCTACGAGCAGTACTTC